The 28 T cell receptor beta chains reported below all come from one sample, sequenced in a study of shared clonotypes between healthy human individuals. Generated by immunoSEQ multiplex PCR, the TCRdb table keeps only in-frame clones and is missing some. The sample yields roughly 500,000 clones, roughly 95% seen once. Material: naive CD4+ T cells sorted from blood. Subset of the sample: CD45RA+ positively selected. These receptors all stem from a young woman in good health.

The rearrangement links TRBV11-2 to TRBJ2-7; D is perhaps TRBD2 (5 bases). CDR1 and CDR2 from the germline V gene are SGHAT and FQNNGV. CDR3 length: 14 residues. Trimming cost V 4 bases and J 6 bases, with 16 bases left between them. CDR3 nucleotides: TGTGCCAGCAGCTCCCCTCGGGGAGTTCGCGAGCAGTACTTC. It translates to CASSSPRGVREQYF.

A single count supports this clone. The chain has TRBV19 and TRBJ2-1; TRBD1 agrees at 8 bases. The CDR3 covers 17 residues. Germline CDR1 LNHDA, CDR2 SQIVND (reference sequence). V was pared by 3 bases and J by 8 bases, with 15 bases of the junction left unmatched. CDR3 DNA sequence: TGTGCCAGTAGTATCCCTCGGACAGGGAAGGTTATCTATGAGCAGTTCTTC. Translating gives CASSIPRTGKVIYEQFF.

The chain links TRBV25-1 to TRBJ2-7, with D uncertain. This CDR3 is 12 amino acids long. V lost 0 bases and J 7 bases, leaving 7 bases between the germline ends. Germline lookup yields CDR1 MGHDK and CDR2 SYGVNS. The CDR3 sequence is CASSEYGLEQYF. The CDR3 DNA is TGTGCCAGCAGTGAATACGGGCTTGAGCAGTACTTC.

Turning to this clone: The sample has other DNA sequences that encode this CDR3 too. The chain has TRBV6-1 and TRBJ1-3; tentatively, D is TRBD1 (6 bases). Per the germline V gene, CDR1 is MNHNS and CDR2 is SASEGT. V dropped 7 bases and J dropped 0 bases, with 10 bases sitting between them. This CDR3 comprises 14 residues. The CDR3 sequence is CASTTGSSGNTIYF. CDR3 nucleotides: TGTGCCAGCACGACAGGCTCCTCTGGAAACACCATATATTTT.

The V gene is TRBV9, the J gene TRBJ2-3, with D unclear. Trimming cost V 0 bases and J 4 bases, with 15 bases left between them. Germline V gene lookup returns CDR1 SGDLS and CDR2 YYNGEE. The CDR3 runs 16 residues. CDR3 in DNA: TGTGCCAGCAGCGTAGCTTCCCATAGTAGCCCAGATACGCAGTATTTT. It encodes CASSVASHSSPDTQYF.

The CDR3 protein is CASSITGTGFPEAFF. The CDR3 DNA reads TGTGCCAGCAGTATTACCGGGACAGGGTTTCCTGAAGCTTTCTTT. The gene calls are TRBV28 and TRBJ1-1, with 9 bases aligning to TRBD1. CDR3 length equals 15 residues. The ends lost 5 bases at V and 6 bases at J; junction bases unmatched: 10. Germline CDR1 is MDHEN and CDR2 is SYDVKM.

CDR3 nucleotides: TGTGCCAGCAGCTTGGCCGGGGAAAACATTCAGTACTTC. This encodes CASSLAGENIQYF. This chain joins TRBV5-4 and TRBJ2-4, with D maybe TRBD2 (5 bases). With 0 bases removed from V and 5 bases from J, the gap between germline ends came to 6 bases. Germline V gives CDR1 SGHNT, CDR2 YYREEE (reference sequence). CDR3 length equals 13 residues.

The CDR3 nucleotides are TGTGCCAGCAGCCTGCACCCCCGGGGGACGGGTAGCAATCAGCCCCAGCATTTT. It yields the protein CASSLHPRGTGSNQPQHF. The chain has TRBV28 and TRBJ1-5; TRBD1 is a possible D gene (5 bases). Trimming shortened V by 6 bases and J by 0 bases, and 21 bases separated the two germline ends. The CDR3 is made up of 18 amino acids. Germline values: CDR1 MDHEN, CDR2 SYDVKM.

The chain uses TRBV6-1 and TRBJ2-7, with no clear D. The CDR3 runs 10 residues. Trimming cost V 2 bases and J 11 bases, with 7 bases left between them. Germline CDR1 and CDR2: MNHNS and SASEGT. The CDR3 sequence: CASSEYWEYF. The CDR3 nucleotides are TGTGCCAGCAGTGAATATTGGGAGTACTTC.

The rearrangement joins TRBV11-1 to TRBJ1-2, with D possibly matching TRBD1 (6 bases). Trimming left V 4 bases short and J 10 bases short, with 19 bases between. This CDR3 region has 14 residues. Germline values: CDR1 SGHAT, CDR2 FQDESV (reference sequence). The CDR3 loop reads CASSSPPGGLYYTF. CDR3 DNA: TGTGCCAGCAGCTCCCCCCCGGGGGGCCTTTACTACACCTTC.

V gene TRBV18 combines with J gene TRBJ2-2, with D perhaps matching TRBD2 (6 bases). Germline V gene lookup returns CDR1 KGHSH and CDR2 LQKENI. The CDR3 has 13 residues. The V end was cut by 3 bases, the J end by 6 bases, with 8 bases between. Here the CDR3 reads CASSPRDAGELFF. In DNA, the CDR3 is TGTGCCAGCTCACCGCGGGATGCCGGGGAGCTGTTTTTT.

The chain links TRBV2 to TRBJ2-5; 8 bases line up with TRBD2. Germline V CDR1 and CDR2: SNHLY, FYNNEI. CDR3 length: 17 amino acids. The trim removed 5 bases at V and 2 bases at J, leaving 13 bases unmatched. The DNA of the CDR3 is TGTGCCAGCAGTCTTCCCGGAGATAGCGGGAAACAAGAGACCCAGTACTTC. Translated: CASSLPGDSGKQETQYF.

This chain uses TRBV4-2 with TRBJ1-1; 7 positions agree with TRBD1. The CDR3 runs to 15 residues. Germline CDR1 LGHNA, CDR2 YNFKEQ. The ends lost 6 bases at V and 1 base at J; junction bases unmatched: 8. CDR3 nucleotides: TGTGCCAGCAGTCAACTCAGGGGGTCGAACACTGAAGCTTTCTTT. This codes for CASSQLRGSNTEAFF.

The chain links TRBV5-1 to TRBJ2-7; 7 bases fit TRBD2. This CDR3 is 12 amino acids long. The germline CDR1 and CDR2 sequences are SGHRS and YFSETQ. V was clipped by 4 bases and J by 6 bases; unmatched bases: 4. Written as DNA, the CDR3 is TGCGCCAGCAGCGAAACTAGCGCCGAGCAGTACTTC. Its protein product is CASSETSAEQYF.

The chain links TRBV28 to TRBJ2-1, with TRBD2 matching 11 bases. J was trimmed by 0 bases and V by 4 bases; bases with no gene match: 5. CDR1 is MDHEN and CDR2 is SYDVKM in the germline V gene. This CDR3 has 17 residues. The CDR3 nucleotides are TGTGCCAGCAGTTGGACTAGCGGGCCGAGCTCCTACAATGAGCAGTTCTTC. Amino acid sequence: CASSWTSGPSSYNEQFF.

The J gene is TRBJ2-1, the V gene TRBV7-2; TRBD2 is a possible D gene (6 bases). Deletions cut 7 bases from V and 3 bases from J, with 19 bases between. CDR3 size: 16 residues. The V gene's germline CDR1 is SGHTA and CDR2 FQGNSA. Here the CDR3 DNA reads TGTGCCAGCACCCCCGGTGGGGCGGGATACTACAATGAGCAGTTCTTC. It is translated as CASTPGGAGYYNEQFF.

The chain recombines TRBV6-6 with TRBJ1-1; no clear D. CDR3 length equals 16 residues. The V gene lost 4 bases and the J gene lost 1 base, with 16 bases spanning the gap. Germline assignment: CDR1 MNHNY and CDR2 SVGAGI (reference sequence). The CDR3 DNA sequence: TGTGCCAGCAGTTTGGCAGAGGGCTTGGGGAACACTGAAGCTTTCTTT. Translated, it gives CASSLAEGLGNTEAFF.

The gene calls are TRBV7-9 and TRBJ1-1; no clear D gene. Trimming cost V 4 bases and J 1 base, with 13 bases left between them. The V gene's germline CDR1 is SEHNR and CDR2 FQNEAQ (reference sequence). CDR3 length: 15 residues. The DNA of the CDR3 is TGTGCCAGCAGCTACGGAAATAATGGGAACACTGAAGCTTTCTTT. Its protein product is CASSYGNNGNTEAFF.

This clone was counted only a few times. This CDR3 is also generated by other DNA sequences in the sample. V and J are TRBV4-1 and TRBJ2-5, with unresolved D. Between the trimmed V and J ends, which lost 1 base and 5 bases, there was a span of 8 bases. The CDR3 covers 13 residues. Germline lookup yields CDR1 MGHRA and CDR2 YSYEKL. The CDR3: CASSQGGLETQYF. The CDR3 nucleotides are TGCGCCAGCAGCCAAGGAGGATTGGAGACCCAGTACTTC.

In nucleotides, the CDR3 is TGTGCCAGCTCACCGATGGACAGGGCGTCCTCCTACGAGCAGTACTTC. Its protein is CASSPMDRASSYEQYF. The V gene is TRBV18, the J gene TRBJ2-7; TRBD1 matches 8 bases. The CDR3 consists of 16 residues. Germline V gene sequence: CDR1 KGHSH, CDR2 LQKENI. Trimming removed 3 bases from V and 0 bases from J; junction bases left unmatched: 7. Variable domain in full (rest from reference TRBV18 and TRBJ2-7): NAGVMQNPRHLVRRRGQEARLRCSPMKGHSHVYWYRQLPEEGLKFMVYLQKENIIDESGMPKERFSAEFPKEGPSILRIQQVVRGDSAAYFCASSPMDRASSYEQYFGPGTRLTVT.

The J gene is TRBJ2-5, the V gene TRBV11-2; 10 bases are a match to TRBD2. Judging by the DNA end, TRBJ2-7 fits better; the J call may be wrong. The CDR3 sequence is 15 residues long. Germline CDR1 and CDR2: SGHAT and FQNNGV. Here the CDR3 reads CASSLRASGRYEQYF. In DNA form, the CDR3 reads TGTGCCAGCAGCTTAAGGGCTAGCGGGAGATACGAGCAGTACTTC.

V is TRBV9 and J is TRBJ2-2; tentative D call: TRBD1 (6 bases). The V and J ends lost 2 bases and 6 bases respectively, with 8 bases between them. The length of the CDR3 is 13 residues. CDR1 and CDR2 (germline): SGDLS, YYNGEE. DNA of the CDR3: TGTGCCAGCAGCGTCACAGGGTCCGGGGAGCTGTTTTTT. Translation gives CASSVTGSGELFF.

For the CDR3, the DNA is TGTGCCAGCAGGGAAAGGGGAAATGCCTACGAGCAGTACTTC. It translates to CASRERGNAYEQYF. The chain joins TRBV28 to TRBJ2-7; D is perhaps TRBD1 (5 bases). Germline V gives CDR1 MDHEN, CDR2 SYDVKM. The ends were cut back, 6 bases at V and 2 bases at J, with 14 bases in the middle. The CDR3 has 14 residues.

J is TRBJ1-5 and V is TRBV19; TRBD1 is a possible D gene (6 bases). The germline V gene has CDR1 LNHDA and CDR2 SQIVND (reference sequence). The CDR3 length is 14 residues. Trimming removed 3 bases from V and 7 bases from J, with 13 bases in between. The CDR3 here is CASSMGQGQQPQHF. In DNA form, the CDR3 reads TGTGCCAGTAGTATGGGGCAGGGGCAACAGCCCCAGCATTTT. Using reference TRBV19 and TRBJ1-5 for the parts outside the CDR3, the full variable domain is DGGITQSPKYLFRKEGQNVTLSCEQNLNHDAMYWYRQDPGQGLRLIYYSQIVNDFQKGDIAEGYSVSREKKESFPLTVTSAQKNPTAFYLCASSMGQGQQPQHFGDGTRLSIL.

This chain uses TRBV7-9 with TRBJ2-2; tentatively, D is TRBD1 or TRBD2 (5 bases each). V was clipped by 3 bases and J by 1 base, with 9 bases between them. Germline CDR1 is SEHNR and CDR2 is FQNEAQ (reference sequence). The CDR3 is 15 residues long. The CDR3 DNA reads TGTGCCAGCAGCTTCGGGACGGAGAACACCGGGGAGCTGTTTTTT. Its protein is CASSFGTENTGELFF.

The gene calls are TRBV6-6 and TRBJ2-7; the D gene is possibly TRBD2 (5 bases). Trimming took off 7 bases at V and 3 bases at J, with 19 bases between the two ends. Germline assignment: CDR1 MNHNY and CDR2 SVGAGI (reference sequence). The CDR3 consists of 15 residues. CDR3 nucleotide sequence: TGTGCCAGCAATTCCCCTGGAGGAGACCACTACGAGCAGTACTTC. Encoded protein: CASNSPGGDHYEQYF.

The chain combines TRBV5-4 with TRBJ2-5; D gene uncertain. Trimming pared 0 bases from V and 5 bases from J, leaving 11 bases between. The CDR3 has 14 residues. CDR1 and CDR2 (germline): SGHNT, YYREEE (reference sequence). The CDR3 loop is CASSLESTRETQYF. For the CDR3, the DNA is TGTGCCAGCAGCTTGGAAAGTACACGCGAGACCCAGTACTTC.

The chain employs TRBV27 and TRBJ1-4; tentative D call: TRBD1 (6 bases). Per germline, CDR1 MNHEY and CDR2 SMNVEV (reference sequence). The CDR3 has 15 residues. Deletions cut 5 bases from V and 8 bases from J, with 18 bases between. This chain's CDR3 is CASSARGGLREKLFF. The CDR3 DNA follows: TGTGCCAGCAGTGCCCGCGGGGGGCTCAGGGAAAAACTGTTTTTT.